These 32 T cell receptor beta chains were sequenced from one sample in a study of blood T cell repertoires in COVID-19. Clones were sequenced by immunoSEQ multiplex PCR, and TCRdb holds only the in-frame ones, with some missing. The sample contains about 200,000 clones, approximately 83% of which appear only once. Sequences were obtained from peripheral blood. The receptors shown here come from a human donor with active or convalescent COVID-19. The donor label of this sample is uncertain.

The rearrangement joins TRBV5-4 to TRBJ1-2, with 8 bases aligning to TRBD1. Germline CDR1 reads SGHNT; CDR2 reads YYREEE (reference sequence). The CDR3 is 13 amino acids. Trimming cost V 6 bases and J 7 bases; bases outside gene matches: 8. The CDR3 loop is CASISQGALGYTF. CDR3 bases: TGTGCCAGCATTAGTCAGGGGGCGCTTGGCTACACCTTC.

This chain links TRBV19 with TRBJ1-1; 9 bases match TRBD1. Looked up from germline, CDR1 is LNHDA and CDR2 is SQIVND (reference sequence). The CDR3 length is 19 residues. J was trimmed by 5 bases and V by 6 bases; bases with no gene match: 22. The CDR3 DNA is TGTGCCAGTAGGTGGGGACAGGGAGTGATCGATCGGCCGGTTACTGAAGCTTTCTTT. Protein: CASRWGQGVIDRPVTEAFF.

This clone was detected many times. The chain combines TRBV27 with TRBJ1-2; 8 bases match TRBD1. Germline trimming cut 6 bases from V and 4 bases from J; bases unmatched to any gene: 10. The CDR3 is 15 residues long. The germline V gene has CDR1 MNHEY and CDR2 SMNVEV (reference sequence). The CDR3 loop is CASSPATGAFYGYTF. The CDR3 DNA reads as TGTGCCAGCAGCCCCGCGACAGGGGCTTTCTATGGCTACACCTTC.

The rearrangement uses TRBV7-2 and TRBJ2-7; 7 bases agree with TRBD1. Trimming cost V 1 base and J 1 base; bases outside gene matches: 4. Germline V gene lookup returns CDR1 SGHTA and CDR2 FQGNSA. The CDR3 loop spans 15 amino acids. CDR3 protein: CASSLGGTVSYEQYF. DNA of the CDR3: TGTGCCAGCAGCTTAGGGGGGACAGTTTCCTACGAGCAGTACTTC.

This chain links TRBV5-4 with TRBJ2-5; TRBD2 aligns across 8 bases. Germline V gives CDR1 SGHNT, CDR2 YYREEE (reference sequence). V lost 3 bases and J lost 1; bases outside the gene matches: 5. The CDR3 runs to 15 residues. The CDR3 region is CASSSVSGVQETQYF. The CDR3 DNA follows: TGTGCCAGCAGCTCGGTTAGCGGGGTCCAAGAGACCCAGTACTTC.

This clone has just a few counts. The chain carries TRBV18 and TRBJ1-3, with 8 bases aligning to TRBD1. Germline assignment: CDR1 KGHSH and CDR2 LQKENI. V gave up 3 bases and J gave up 3 bases; unmatched junction bases: 4. The CDR3 runs 15 residues. Here the CDR3 DNA reads TGTGCCAGCTCACCTACCGGGACAGGTGGAAACACCATATATTTT. Amino acid sequence: CASSPTGTGGNTIYF. Full variable domain (remainder filled in from reference TRBV18 and TRBJ1-3): NAGVMQNPRHLVRRRGQEARLRCSPMKGHSHVYWYRQLPEEGLKFMVYLQKENIIDESGMPKERFSAEFPKEGPSILRIQQVVRGDSAAYFCASSPTGTGGNTIYFGEGSWLTVV.

This chain connects TRBV6-5 to TRBJ1-6; D ambiguous. V shed 7 bases and J shed 10 bases, with 17 bases lying between them. The germline gives CDR1 MNHEY, CDR2 SVGAGI. The CDR3 is made up of 14 amino acids. The CDR3 here is CASKARQPTSPLHF. In DNA, the CDR3 is TGTGCCAGCAAAGCGAGGCAGCCAACATCACCCCTCCACTTT.

J is TRBJ2-4 and V is TRBV10-2, with D tentatively TRBD2 (6 bases). Germline loops: CDR1 WSHSY, CDR2 SAAADI. The V end lost 0 bases, the J end lost 7 bases, and 10 bases lay between the germline ends. The CDR3 loop spans 14 amino acids. Here the CDR3 reads CASSESSGGNIQYF. The CDR3 DNA is TGCGCCAGCAGTGAGTCGAGTGGGGGGAACATTCAGTACTTC.

The chain has TRBV27 and TRBJ2-1; 7 bases align to TRBD2. Germline trimming cut 4 bases from V and 0 bases from J; bases unmatched to any gene: 0. The CDR3 spans 14 residues. Germline CDR1 MNHEY, CDR2 SMNVEV (reference sequence). DNA for the CDR3: TGTGCCAGCAGTTGGGGGGGCTCCTACAATGAGCAGTTCTTC. It codes for CASSWGGSYNEQFF.

The chain recombines TRBV2 with TRBJ2-2; 9 nucleotides line up with TRBD2. Germline trimming cut 7 bases from V and 2 bases from J; bases unmatched to any gene: 8. Per the germline V gene, CDR1 is SNHLY and CDR2 is FYNNEI. CDR3 length: 16 residues. In DNA form, the CDR3 reads TGTGCCAGCAAGCCGACTAGCGGCCTTAACACCGGGGAGCTGTTTTTT. Amino acid sequence: CASKPTSGLNTGELFF.

The chain has TRBV15 and TRBJ2-6; TRBD1 matches at 7 bases. V trimming: 8 bases; J trimming: 0 bases; junction bases outside the gene matches: 10. Germline assignment: CDR1 LNHNV and CDR2 YYDKDF (reference sequence). CDR3 length: 17 residues. The CDR3 protein is CATSDSGGPSGANVLTF. Written as DNA, the CDR3 is TGTGCCACCTCCGACTCAGGGGGTCCCTCTGGGGCCAACGTCCTGACTTTC.

The rearrangement links TRBV28 to TRBJ1-2, with 10 bases identical to TRBD1. Losses at the gene ends were 4 bases for V and 8 bases for J; bases not matched to a gene: 7. Germline CDR1 and CDR2: MDHEN and SYDVKM. This CDR3 region has 14 residues. CDR3 in amino acids: CASSSRQGAGGYTF. CDR3 nucleotides: TGTGCCAGCAGTTCCCGACAGGGGGCTGGCGGCTACACCTTC.

The chain employs TRBV4-2 and TRBJ2-5; TRBD2 matches at 8 bases. Germline lookup yields CDR1 LGHNA and CDR2 YNFKEQ. J gave up 4 bases and V 0 bases, and 7 bases lay outside the gene matches. CDR3 length: 16 amino acids. In DNA form, the CDR3 reads TGTGCCAGCAGCCAAGAGGTAGCGGGGCCGCGAGAGACCCAGTACTTC. It codes for CASSQEVAGPRETQYF.

V is TRBV2 and J is TRBJ2-5, with a weak D call TRBD1 (5 bases). Trimming shortened V by 9 bases and J by 4 bases, and 15 bases separated the two germline ends. The CDR3 spans 13 residues. The germline gives CDR1 SNHLY, CDR2 FYNNEI. The CDR3 DNA reads as TGTGCCAGTGTTACAGGCGGTGGAGAGACCCAGTACTTC. As protein: CASVTGGGETQYF. Combining the CDR3 with reference TRBV2 and TRBJ2-5 gives the whole variable domain EPEVTQTPSHQVTQMGQEVILRCVPISNHLYFYWYRQILGQKVEFLVSFYNNEISEKSEIFDDQFSVERPDGSNFTLKIRSTKLEDSAMYFCASVTGGGETQYFGPGTRLLVL.

The chain combines TRBV19 with TRBJ2-2, with D uncertain. V shed 3 bases and J shed 8 bases, with 13 bases lying between them. This CDR3 contains 14 residues. The V gene's germline CDR1 is LNHDA and CDR2 SQIVND (reference sequence). CDR3 nucleotides: TGTGCCAGTAGTATCGACTCGCTCGCTGGGGAGCTGTTTTTT. Protein sequence: CASSIDSLAGELFF. Based on the CDR3 plus reference TRBV19 and TRBJ2-2, the full variable domain is DGGITQSPKYLFRKEGQNVTLSCEQNLNHDAMYWYRQDPGQGLRLIYYSQIVNDFQKGDIAEGYSVSREKKESFPLTVTSAQKNPTAFYLCASSIDSLAGELFFGEGSRLTVL.

J is TRBJ1-4 and V is TRBV3-1 (or the pseudogene TRBV3-2); the D is unclear. V shed 4 bases and J shed 2 bases, with 5 bases lying between them. Germline lookup yields CDR1 LGHDT and CDR2 YNNKEL (reference sequence). The CDR3 length is 13 residues. CDR3 region: CASSPRTNEKLFF. In nucleotides, the CDR3 is TGTGCCAGCAGCCCTCGGACTAATGAAAAACTGTTTTTT.

V is TRBV4-3 and J is TRBJ2-3, with TRBD2 identical over 10 bases. J gave up 2 bases and V 4 bases, and 6 bases lay outside the gene matches. This CDR3 is 16 amino acids long. Germline CDR1 is LGHNA and CDR2 is YSLEER. The CDR3 nucleotides read TGCGCCAGCAGCCCCTCTAGCGGGGGTACCACAGATACGCAGTATTTT. This translates into CASSPSSGGTTDTQYF.

V is TRBV6-6 and J is TRBJ2-1; TRBD1 agrees at 10 bases. After removal of 1 base from V and 9 bases from J, the junction contained 9 bases not matched to a gene. The CDR3 spans 16 residues. Germline V gives CDR1 MNHNY, CDR2 SVGAGI (reference sequence). The DNA for the CDR3 is TGTGCCAGCAGTTACTTAAACCGGGACAGGGGAGGTGAGCAGTTCTTC. This translates into CASSYLNRDRGGEQFF.

The sample holds a few counts of this clone. The genes are TRBV7-6 and TRBJ1-4; TRBD1 might be the D (5 bases). Deletions cut 5 bases from V and 4 bases from J, with 14 bases between. The CDR3 extends over 15 amino acids. The germline V gene encodes CDR1 SGHVS and CDR2 FNYEAQ. In DNA form, the CDR3 reads TGTGCCAGCAGCCGAGGTGGGGCATATAATGAAAAACTGTTTTTT. Translated, it gives CASSRGGAYNEKLFF.

This chain links TRBV3-1 (or the pseudogene TRBV3-2) with TRBJ2-3; 9 nucleotides line up with TRBD2. The CDR3 has 14 residues. CDR1 is LGHDT, CDR2 YNNKEL, per germline (reference sequence). Losses at the gene ends were 6 bases for V and 8 bases for J; bases not matched to a gene: 9. The CDR3 loop is CASRGSGGGGTQYF. DNA for the CDR3: TGTGCCAGCAGGGGTAGCGGGGGAGGTGGTACGCAGTATTTT.

The chain joins TRBV5-6 to TRBJ2-7; possibly TRBD1 for D (6 bases). The V end was cut by 3 bases, the J end by 4 bases, with 17 bases between. The length of the CDR3 is 15 residues. Germline V gene lookup returns CDR1 SGHDT and CDR2 YYEEEE. Here the CDR3 DNA reads TGTGCCAGCAGCTGGTTGGGGGCACGAGCTTACGAGCAGTACTTC. This translates into CASSWLGARAYEQYF.

This chain uses TRBV19 with TRBJ2-5, with D perhaps TRBD1 (6 bases). The CDR3 spans 15 residues. Per germline, CDR1 LNHDA and CDR2 SQIVND (reference sequence). V gave up 6 bases and J gave up 2 bases, with 16 bases separating them. The DNA of the CDR3 is TGTGCCAGTAGGATACGGGACAACGAACAAGAGACCCAGTACTTC. Its protein is CASRIRDNEQETQYF.

The V call is TRBV6-6, the J call TRBJ1-4; D perhaps matches TRBD1 (5 bases). The CDR3 loop spans 15 amino acids. The ends were cut back, 5 bases at V and 8 bases at J, with 18 bases in the middle. Germline V gene data show CDR1 as MNHNY and CDR2 as SVGAGI (reference sequence). CDR3 region: CASSKIQGRTEKLFF. The CDR3 coding sequence is TGTGCCAGCAGTAAAATCCAGGGTCGGACGGAAAAACTGTTTTTT.

The chain joins TRBV11-2 to TRBJ1-1; 9 nucleotides match TRBD1. The germline gives CDR1 SGHAT, CDR2 FQNNGV. V was pared by 5 bases and J by 7 bases, with 5 bases of the junction left unmatched. The CDR3 spans 13 residues. This CDR3 is CASSIQGAGEAFF. In DNA form, the CDR3 reads TGTGCCAGCAGCATACAGGGGGCCGGTGAAGCTTTCTTT.

J is TRBJ1-6 and V is TRBV10-3, with D possibly matching TRBD1 (6 bases). Trimming cost V 5 bases and J 0 bases, with 11 bases left between them. The CDR3 length is 16 residues. Per the germline V gene, CDR1 is ENHRY and CDR2 is SYGVKD. The DNA for the CDR3 is TGTGCCATCAGTCCAGGACAGCTCTCCTATAATTCACCCCTCCACTTT. It translates to CAISPGQLSYNSPLHF.

The gene calls are TRBV19 and TRBJ2-1; 9 bases are shared with TRBD2. Looked up from germline, CDR1 is LNHDA and CDR2 is SQIVND (reference sequence). The J segment lost 9 bases and the V segment lost 8 bases, leaving 14 bases of the junction unmatched. This CDR3 has 15 amino acids. CDR3 loop: CASGTWAGGHGEQFF. The CDR3 region has the DNA TGTGCCAGTGGTACGTGGGCGGGGGGGCATGGTGAGCAGTTCTTC.

The chain uses TRBV19 and TRBJ1-2, with D perhaps matching TRBD1 (5 bases). The V end was cut by 3 bases, the J end by 4 bases, with 12 bases between. This CDR3 is built from 14 residues. Germline CDR1 is LNHDA and CDR2 is SQIVND (reference sequence). The CDR3 region has the DNA TGTGCCAGTAGTATCTCGGGCGGGGGCTATGGCTACACCTTC. It codes for CASSISGGGYGYTF.

The V call is TRBV6-2 or TRBV6-3, the J call TRBJ2-5, with D possibly matching TRBD1 (6 bases). The CDR3 covers 15 residues. Deletions cut 5 bases from V and 1 base from J, with 14 bases between. Germline loops: CDR1 MNHEY, CDR2 SVGEGT. In DNA, the CDR3 is TGTGCCAGCAGTGACCTGGGACAACTCCAAGAGACCCAGTACTTC. It translates to CASSDLGQLQETQYF.

The V call is TRBV29-1, the J call TRBJ2-7, with 9 bases fitting TRBD1. Germline CDR1 reads SQVTM; CDR2 reads ANQGSEA. V lost 6 bases, J lost 6 bases, and 12 bases stayed unmatched. The CDR3 spans 14 residues. The CDR3, as DNA: TGCAGCGTCTCTAGGGGGACAGGGCCCGTCGAGCAGTACTTC. Translating gives CSVSRGTGPVEQYF.

This clone was counted between two and nine times. The chain's CDR3 is CASSYGRGGYTF. The DNA for the CDR3 is TGTGCCAGCAGCTACGGGAGAGGCGGCTACACCTTC. The chain uses TRBV5-6 and TRBJ1-2; D is ambiguous. Germline CDR1 and CDR2: SGHDT and YYEEEE. V lost 3 bases and J 8 bases, leaving 11 bases between the germline ends. This CDR3 spans 12 amino acids.

This clone was observed a single time. This chain links TRBV19 with TRBJ2-4, with TRBD2 matching over 11 bases. The V segment lost 5 bases and the J segment 2 bases; nucleotides outside the gene matches: 8. CDR1 and CDR2 (germline): LNHDA, SQIVND (reference sequence). This CDR3 spans 17 amino acids. In nucleotides, the CDR3 is TGTGCCAGTAGTTTACAGACTAGCGGGAAGTCCAAAAACATTCAGTACTTC. Its translation: CASSLQTSGKSKNIQYF.

This clone occurred once. The gene calls are TRBV28 and TRBJ2-1, with TRBD2 matching over 9 bases. The CDR3 sequence is 17 residues long. V lost 6 bases to trimming and J lost 4 bases; unmatched junction nucleotides: 13. CDR1 and CDR2 (germline): MDHEN, SYDVKM. The CDR3 sequence: CASRGGGLAGLYNEQFF. Here the CDR3 DNA reads TGTGCCAGCAGAGGGGGGGGCCTAGCGGGACTTTACAATGAGCAGTTCTTC.